This paragraph covers one T cell receptor beta chain sequence. This receptor's antigen is unknown. It has no much larger one-base neighbor in the sample; base qualities were not kept. Participants in the prospective study were enrolled through a virtual design, were aged about 18 to 100 years, and lived in approximately 25 United States geographic areas. To assign participants to cohorts, the prospective study relied on clinical history that participants themselves reported in a screening survey and a study questionnaire. Each participant in the prospective study had whole blood, serum and a nasopharyngeal or oropharyngeal swab collected by mobile phlebotomists. Prospective study participants could optionally give additional blood draws and questionnaires over an approximately two-month period. Prospective study blood samples were shipped either frozen or at room temperature before DNA extraction.

The CDR3 runs 13 amino acids, cysteine and phenylalanine included. Of the read, only the CDR3 DNA is kept; its 39 bases are in frame from base 1. As encoded in the germline V gene, CDR1 is ENHRY while CDR2 is SYGVKD. V sheds 8 bases and J sheds 7 bases, leaving 12 bases between their ends. TCRbeta CDR3 regions were amplified from genomic DNA by means of the immunoSEQ Assay, a bias-controlled multiplex PCR. The study's own analysis went as follows. The number of nucleated cells in each sample was estimated from the amplification of reference gene primers within the assay. To quantify the absolute abundance of each unique TCRbeta CDR3 rearrangement, sequence reads were collapsed and filtered. For each sample, productive Simpson clonality was calculated by taking the square root of Simpson's diversity index across productive rearrangements. TCRdb retrieved this table from immuneACCESS and kept in-frame rearrangements only. Not all clones are present; in checked studies, unresolved V genes account for under half, and no reason is known for the remainder. The D gene and trimming were derived from the DNA, and the V and J assignments and clone size from that table. For this sample there are 210,000 or so clones; around 86% appear just once. The ten biggest clones cover about 8.9% of the sample.

This entry belongs to a study of blood T cell repertoires in COVID-19 (dated by TCRdb to 2018 to 2020). About the study as a whole: The collaborator samples originated in the United States, Italy and Spain and spanned the acute and convalescent phases of COVID-19. Samples came from the ongoing ImmuneRACE study (first 160 participants) plus 1,254 subjects from 6 global collaborators. HLA class I and class II types, where available, came from metadata supplied by the sample provider rather than from assay-based typing. The repertoires were released in a freely available public database intended as a resource for research on the immune response to SARS-CoV-2. The material from the prospective study consisted of cDNA or gDNA derived from T cells, B-cell-depleted T cells, or PBMCs. The dataset comprised deeply sampled blood TCRbeta repertoires from subjects exposed to, actively infected with, or recovered from COVID-19. The sample metadata nearly always contained a de-identified subject ID, COVID-19 status, age in years and sex. Study-level results and caveats: The quantity of clinical and demographic metadata differed by source and by participant and was supplied without curation.

Source material: PBMCs or T cells enriched from blood (not recorded which). This receptor was taken from a woman in her forties or fifties with acute COVID-19. The chain employs TRBV10-3 and TRBJ1-6, with no D gene named confidently. The CDR3 protein sequence reads: CAIAEGGNSPLHF. Here is the DNA: TGTGCCATCGCAGAGGGAGGAAATTCACCCCTCCACTTT.